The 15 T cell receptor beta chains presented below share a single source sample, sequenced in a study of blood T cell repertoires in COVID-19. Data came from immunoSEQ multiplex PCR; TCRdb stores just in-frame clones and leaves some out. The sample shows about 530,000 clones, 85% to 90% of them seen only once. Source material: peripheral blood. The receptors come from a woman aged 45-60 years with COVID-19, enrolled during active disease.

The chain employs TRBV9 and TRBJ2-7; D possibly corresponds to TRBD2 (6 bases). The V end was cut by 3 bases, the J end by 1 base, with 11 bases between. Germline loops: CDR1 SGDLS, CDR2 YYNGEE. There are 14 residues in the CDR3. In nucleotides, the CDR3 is TGTGCCAGCAGCGCCACCGGGACTTCCTACGAGCAGTACTTC. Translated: CASSATGTSYEQYF.

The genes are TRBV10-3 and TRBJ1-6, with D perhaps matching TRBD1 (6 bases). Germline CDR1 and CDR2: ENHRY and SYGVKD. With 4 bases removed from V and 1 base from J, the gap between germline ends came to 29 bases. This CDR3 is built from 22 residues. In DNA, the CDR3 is TGTGCCATCAGTGGCGCAAGGGTTATCAGGGGTAGCCTCGGGTCCTATAATTCACCCCTCCACTTT. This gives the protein CAISGARVIRGSLGSYNSPLHF.

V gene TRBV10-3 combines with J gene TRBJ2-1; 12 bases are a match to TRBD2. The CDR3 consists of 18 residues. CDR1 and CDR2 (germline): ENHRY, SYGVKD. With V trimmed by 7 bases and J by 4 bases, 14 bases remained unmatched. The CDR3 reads CAITLTSGGAGLYNEQFF. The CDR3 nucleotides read TGTGCCATCACCCTGACTAGCGGGGGTGCTGGCCTTTACAATGAGCAGTTCTTC.

The CDR3: CAWSTTVTGYTF. As DNA, the CDR3 is TGTGCCTGGAGTACGACAGTAACTGGCTACACCTTC. The chain is built from TRBV30 and TRBJ1-2, with D perhaps matching TRBD1 (5 bases). CDR3 length: 12 residues. V lost 2 bases to trimming and J lost 7 bases, with 11 bases between them. The germline CDR1 and CDR2 sequences are GTSNPN and SVGIG (reference sequence).

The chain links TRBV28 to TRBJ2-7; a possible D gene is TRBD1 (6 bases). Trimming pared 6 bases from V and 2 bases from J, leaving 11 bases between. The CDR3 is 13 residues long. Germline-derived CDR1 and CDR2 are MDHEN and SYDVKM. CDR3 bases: TGTGCCAGCAGCCTCGGACAGACCTACGAGCAGTACTTC. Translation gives CASSLGQTYEQYF.

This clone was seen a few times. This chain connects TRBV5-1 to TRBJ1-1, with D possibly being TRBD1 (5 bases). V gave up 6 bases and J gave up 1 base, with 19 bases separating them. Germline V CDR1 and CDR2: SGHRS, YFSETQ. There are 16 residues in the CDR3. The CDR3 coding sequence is TGCGCCAGCACCTCAGGGAGGCCCGAGGGGAACACTGAAGCTTTCTTT. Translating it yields CASTSGRPEGNTEAFF.

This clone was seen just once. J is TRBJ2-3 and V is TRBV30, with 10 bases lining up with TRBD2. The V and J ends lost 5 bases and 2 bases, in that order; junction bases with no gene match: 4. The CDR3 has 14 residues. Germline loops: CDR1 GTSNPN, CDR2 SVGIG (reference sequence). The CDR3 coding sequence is TGTGCCTGGGGGAGCGGGGGGGACACAGATACGCAGTATTTT. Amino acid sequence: CAWGSGGDTDTQYF. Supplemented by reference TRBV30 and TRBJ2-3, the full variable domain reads SQTIHQWPATLVQPVGSPLSLECTVEGTSNPNLYWYRQAAGRGLQLLFYSVGIGQISSEVPQNLSASRPQDRQFILSSKKLLLSDSGFYLCAWGSGGDTDTQYFGPGTRLTVL.

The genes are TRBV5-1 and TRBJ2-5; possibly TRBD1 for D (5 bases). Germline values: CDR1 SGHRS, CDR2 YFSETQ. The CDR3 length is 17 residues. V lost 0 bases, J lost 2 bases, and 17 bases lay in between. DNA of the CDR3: TGCGCCAGCAGCTTGGGGCAGCAACAGGCTATTCAAGAGACCCAGTACTTC. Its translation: CASSLGQQQAIQETQYF.

The CDR3 spells CASSYSGGAGTQYF. The CDR3 coding sequence is TGTGCCAGCAGTTACTCGGGGGGGGCGGGTACGCAGTATTTT. V is TRBV6-5 and J is TRBJ2-3, with D possibly TRBD2 on 7 matching bases. Germline CDR1 reads MNHEY; CDR2 reads SVGAGI. The CDR3 totals 14 residues. The germline V and J ends were trimmed by 0 bases and 8 bases, with 12 bases remaining between them.

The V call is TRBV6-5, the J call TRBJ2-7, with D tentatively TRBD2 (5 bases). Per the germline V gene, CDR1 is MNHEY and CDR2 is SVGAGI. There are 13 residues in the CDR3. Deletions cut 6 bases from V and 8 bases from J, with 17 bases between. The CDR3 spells CASSAEGSTQQYF. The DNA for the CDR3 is TGTGCCAGCAGCGCTGAGGGCTCAACACAGCAGTACTTC.

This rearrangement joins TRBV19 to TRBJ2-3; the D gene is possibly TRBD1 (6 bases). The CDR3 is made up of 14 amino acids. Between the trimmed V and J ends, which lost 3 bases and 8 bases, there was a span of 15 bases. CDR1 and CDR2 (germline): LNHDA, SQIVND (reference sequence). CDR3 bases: TGTGCCAGTAGTATTACAGGGCCGGCTGGTACGCAGTATTTT. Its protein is CASSITGPAGTQYF.

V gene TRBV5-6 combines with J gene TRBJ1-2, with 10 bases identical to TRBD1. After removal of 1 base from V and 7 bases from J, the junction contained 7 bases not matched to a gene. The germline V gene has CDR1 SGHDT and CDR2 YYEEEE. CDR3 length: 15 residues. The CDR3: CASSLLGTGEAGYTF. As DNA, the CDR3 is TGTGCCAGCAGCTTGTTAGGGACAGGGGAGGCTGGCTACACCTTC.

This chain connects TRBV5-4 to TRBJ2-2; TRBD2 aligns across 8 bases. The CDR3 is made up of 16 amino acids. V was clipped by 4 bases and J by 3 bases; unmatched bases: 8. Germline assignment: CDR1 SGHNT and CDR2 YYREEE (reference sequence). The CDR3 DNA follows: TGTGCCAGCAGCCTCCCGGGGGGGGCCGACACCGGGGAGCTGTTTTTT. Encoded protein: CASSLPGGADTGELFF.

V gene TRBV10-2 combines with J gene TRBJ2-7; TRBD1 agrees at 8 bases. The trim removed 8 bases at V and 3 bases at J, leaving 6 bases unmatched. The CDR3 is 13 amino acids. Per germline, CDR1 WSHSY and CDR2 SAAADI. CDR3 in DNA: TGCGCCAGCGGGTCAGGGGGCTTCTACGAGCAGTACTTC. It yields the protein CASGSGGFYEQYF.

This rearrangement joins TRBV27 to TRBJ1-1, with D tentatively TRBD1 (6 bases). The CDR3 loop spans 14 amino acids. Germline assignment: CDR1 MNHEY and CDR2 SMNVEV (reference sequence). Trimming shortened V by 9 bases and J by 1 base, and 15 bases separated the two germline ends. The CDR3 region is CASSRGGANTEAFF. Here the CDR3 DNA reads TGTGCCAGTTCGAGGGGGGGCGCGAACACTGAAGCTTTCTTT.